What follows are 14 T cell receptor beta chains derived from one specimen sequenced in a study of blood T cell repertoires in COVID-19 (dated by TCRdb to 2019 to 2021). Libraries were built with the immunoSEQ multiplex PCR assay. This immuneACCESS table, as held by TCRdb, lists in-frame sequences with V and J called but not all clones. Of the missing ones, under half trace to an unresolved V gene in checked studies; the others have no known cause. The sample has a few hundred thousand clones on record, around 82% of them singletons. The top ten constitute roughly 3.1% of the sample. The sequenced material came from peripheral blood. These receptors originate from a woman younger than 35 with acute or convalescent COVID-19.

This clone was seen only once. The chain recombines TRBV24-1 with TRBJ2-1; 9 nucleotides align to TRBD1. In germline, CDR1 is KGHDR, CDR2 SFDVKD. V lost 7 bases, J lost 6 bases, and 12 bases stayed unmatched. CDR3 length equals 16 residues. Here the CDR3 DNA reads TGTGCCACCAGCGTCTCCGGGACAGGGAGGGTCAATGAGCAGTTCTTC. This gives the protein CATSVSGTGRVNEQFF.

This chain uses TRBV19 with TRBJ2-2, with 9 bases that match TRBD1. The germline gives CDR1 LNHDA, CDR2 SQIVND (reference sequence). The junction had 8 bases not matched to a gene; V was cut back by 5 bases and J by 1 base. The CDR3 has 17 residues. The CDR3 DNA reads TGTGCCAGTAGTCTAGGACCGGGACAGGGGAACACCGGGGAGCTGTTTTTT. Protein product: CASSLGPGQGNTGELFF.

The rearrangement uses TRBV9 and TRBJ2-7; 10 bases align to TRBD2. Germline trimming cut 0 bases from V and 3 bases from J; bases unmatched to any gene: 6. This CDR3 contains 16 residues. CDR1 SGDLS and CDR2 YYNGEE come from the germline V gene. CDR3 sequence reads: CASSVAPSGSDYEQYF. The CDR3 nucleotides are TGTGCCAGCAGCGTAGCCCCTAGCGGGAGTGACTACGAGCAGTACTTC.

This clone has a single count. This chain uses TRBV14 with TRBJ1-1; TRBD1 matches at 7 bases. Germline V CDR1 and CDR2: SGHDN, FVKESK. CDR3 length: 16 residues. The V and J ends lost 0 bases and 3 bases, in that order; junction bases with no gene match: 7. CDR3 nucleotide sequence: TGTGCCAGCAGCCAAGACGTCGGGACAGCATACACTGAAGCTTTCTTT. It encodes CASSQDVGTAYTEAFF.

The chain recombines TRBV7-2 with TRBJ2-7; tentatively, D is TRBD2 (5 bases). Germline CDR1 reads SGHTA; CDR2 reads FQGNSA. The V end was cut by 2 bases, the J end by 2 bases, with 7 bases between. CDR3 length equals 13 residues. CDR3 protein: CASSLSGAYEQYF. DNA of the CDR3: TGTGCCAGCAGCTTAAGCGGTGCCTACGAGCAGTACTTC.

V gene TRBV6-5 combines with J gene TRBJ2-5; 9 nucleotides agree with TRBD2. Germline V gene lookup returns CDR1 MNHEY and CDR2 SVGAGI. CDR3 length: 14 residues. After removal of 5 bases from V and 3 bases from J, the junction contained 4 bases not matched to a gene. In DNA form, the CDR3 reads TGTGCCAGCAGTCACCCTAGCGGGGAAGAGACCCAGTACTTC. Amino acid sequence: CASSHPSGEETQYF.

The rearrangement links TRBV14 to TRBJ1-1; 8 positions agree with TRBD1. Germline lookup yields CDR1 SGHDN and CDR2 FVKESK. Unmatched junction bases numbered 6, after V lost 1 base and J lost 2 bases. The CDR3 length is 16 residues. The DNA of the CDR3 is TGTGCCAGCAGCCAAGGAGGCAGGGGGCCTAACACTGAAGCTTTCTTT. Translated, it gives CASSQGGRGPNTEAFF.

The chain couples TRBV29-1 to TRBJ1-1; TRBD1 matches 7 bases. This CDR3 spans 12 amino acids. With V trimmed by 5 bases and J by 7 bases, 7 bases remained unmatched. From germline, CDR1 is SQVTM and CDR2 ANQGSEA. The CDR3 is CSVNRDRNEAFF. CDR3 DNA: TGCAGCGTTAACCGGGACAGAAATGAAGCTTTCTTT. The whole variable domain, filled in from reference TRBV29-1 and TRBJ1-1, reads SAVISQKPSRDICQRGTSLTIQCQVDSQVTMMFWYRQQPGQSLTLIATANQGSEATYESGFVIDKFPISRPNLTFSTLTVSNMSPEDSSIYLCSVNRDRNEAFFGQGTRLTVV.

This clone was picked up a small number of times. A much larger clone sits a single nucleotide away, making a read error possible. Other DNA sequences of this sample code for an identical CDR3. The rearrangement uses TRBV12-3 or TRBV12-4 and TRBJ1-1; 7 bases match TRBD1. Trimming took 5 bases from V and 1 from J; bases not matched to a gene: 1. The CDR3 is 13 amino acids. The CDR3 DNA reads as TGTGCCAGCAGTAGACAGGGGAACACTGAAGCTTTCTTT. Its translation is CASSRQGNTEAFF.

The V call is TRBV6-5, the J call TRBJ1-2, with D unresolved. The germline gives CDR1 MNHEY, CDR2 SVGAGI. This CDR3 contains 15 residues. V was clipped by 10 bases and J by 3 bases, with 21 bases between them. Here the CDR3 reads CATNPGTQVYYGYTF. CDR3 coding DNA: TGTGCCACCAACCCGGGAACCCAAGTCTACTATGGCTACACCTTC.

The chain combines TRBV18 with TRBJ2-3; 9 bases fit TRBD1. The germline gives CDR1 KGHSH, CDR2 LQKENI. V was clipped by 3 bases and J by 2 bases; unmatched bases: 3. This CDR3 contains 15 residues. CDR3 bases: TGTGCCAGCTCACCGGGACAGGGCCTCACAGATACGCAGTATTTT. This sequence encodes CASSPGQGLTDTQYF.

This clone was seen a handful of times. The CDR3, as DNA: TGTGCCTGGAGTACCGGGACAGGGACCTTTAATGAAAAACTGTTTTTT. Translating gives CAWSTGTGTFNEKLFF. The chain joins TRBV30 to TRBJ1-4; 9 bases align to TRBD1. The CDR3 length is 16 residues. Germline CDR1 GTSNPN, CDR2 SVGIG (reference sequence). The V gene end was trimmed by 2 bases and the J gene end by 4 bases; junction bases not matched to a gene: 8.

The J gene is TRBJ1-2, the V gene TRBV25-1, with TRBD1 identical over 7 bases. The germline gives CDR1 MGHDK, CDR2 SYGVNS. The V gene end was trimmed by 7 bases and the J gene end by 4 bases; junction bases not matched to a gene: 6. This CDR3 is built from 13 residues. The CDR3 loop reads CASTEDRAYGYTF. Written as DNA, the CDR3 is TGTGCCAGCACCGAAGACAGGGCCTATGGCTACACCTTC.

The rearrangement joins TRBV5-1 to TRBJ2-1, with 7 positions matching TRBD2. This CDR3 comprises 15 residues. Germline V CDR1 and CDR2: SGHRS, YFSETQ. Unmatched junction bases numbered 4, after V lost 4 bases and J lost 0 bases. The CDR3 loop reads CASSPGGVSYNEQFF. The CDR3, as DNA: TGCGCCAGCAGCCCTGGGGGGGTCTCCTACAATGAGCAGTTCTTC.